The 27 T cell receptor beta chains reported below all come from one sample, sequenced in a study of STAT3 mutations in large granular lymphocyte leukemia. Study observations and caveats: Every T-cell large granular lymphocyte leukemia patient had at least one immunodominant TCR beta clonotype.

Profiling relied on immunoSEQ multiplex PCR, and the TCRdb table lists in-frame clones only, not all of them. The table shows 35,000 to 40,000 clones, with 70% to 90% occurring only once. These TCRs are of unknown antigen specificity. Sequences were obtained from PBMCs. The source of these receptors is a human donor with T large granular lymphocyte leukemia. Some clones in this sample may be carry-over from other donors' samples.

The V and J genes are TRBV30 and TRBJ1-4; TRBD1 aligns across 10 bases. The CDR3 has 15 residues. V dropped 2 bases and J dropped 10; count of bases not matched to a gene: 10. Germline lookup yields CDR1 GTSNPN and CDR2 SVGIG (reference sequence). CDR3 sequence: CAWSYVGTGVGKLFF. The CDR3 nucleotides read TGTGCCTGGAGTTATGTCGGGACAGGGGTTGGAAAACTGTTTTTT.

The chain recombines TRBV28 with TRBJ1-4; TRBD1 matches at 10 bases. The CDR3 has 15 amino acids. Germline CDR1 and CDR2: MDHEN and SYDVKM. V lost 4 bases and J lost 7; bases outside the gene matches: 6. The CDR3 loop reads CASSSLDRGREKLFF. CDR3 coding DNA: TGTGCCAGCAGTTCACTTGACAGGGGGCGTGAAAAACTGTTTTTT.

This clone turned up a few times. V gene TRBV6-1 combines with J gene TRBJ2-1; D is unresolved. The CDR3 is 12 amino acids. Germline V gene lookup returns CDR1 MNHNS and CDR2 SASEGT. Trimming took off 8 bases at V and 6 bases at J, with 11 bases between the two ends. The CDR3 region has the DNA TGTGCCAGCCGTGGTACTGTCAATGAGCAGTTCTTC. Its translation: CASRGTVNEQFF.

The chain employs TRBV28 and TRBJ1-5; D is ambiguous. Germline loops: CDR1 MDHEN, CDR2 SYDVKM. Trimming took 5 bases from V and 5 from J, leaving 13 bases between them. The CDR3 length is 14 residues. The CDR3 coding sequence is TGTGCCAGCAGTCCTCCGGACCTTTATCAGCCCCAGCATTTT. It translates to CASSPPDLYQPQHF.

The chain joins TRBV5-1 to TRBJ2-1; the D call may be TRBD1 or TRBD2 (5 bases each). The CDR3 has 18 residues. Germline-derived CDR1 and CDR2 are SGHRS and YFSETQ. The germline V and J ends were trimmed by 1 base and 4 bases, with 21 bases remaining between them. For the CDR3, the DNA is TGCGCCAGCAGCTTGCTGAGGGGAAACACCGGAGCATACAATGAGCAGTTCTTC. Translation gives CASSLLRGNTGAYNEQFF. Full variable domain (rest looked up from reference TRBV5-1 and TRBJ2-1): KAGVTQTPRYLIKTRGQQVTLSCSPISGHRSVSWYQQTPGQGLQFLFEYFSETQRNKGNFPGRFSGRQFSNSRSEMNVSTLELGDSALYLCASSLLRGNTGAYNEQFFGPGTRLTVL.

The rearrangement joins TRBV9 to TRBJ1-1; D might be TRBD1 (6 bases). There are 15 residues in the CDR3. The germline V and J ends were trimmed by 1 base and 1 base, with 11 bases remaining between them. From germline, CDR1 is SGDLS and CDR2 YYNGEE. Written as DNA, the CDR3 is TGTGCCAGCAGCGTATCCGGACAGACGAACACTGAAGCTTTCTTT. This encodes CASSVSGQTNTEAFF.

The gene calls are TRBV10-3 and TRBJ2-7, with D perhaps TRBD1 (6 bases). CDR3 length equals 15 residues. Germline V gene sequence: CDR1 ENHRY, CDR2 SYGVKD. The V gene lost 0 bases and the J gene lost 5 bases, with 14 bases spanning the gap. DNA for the CDR3: TGTGCCATCAGTGAGTCGCAGGGGTTCGGGGACGAGCAGTACTTC. Translated: CAISESQGFGDEQYF.

The V call is TRBV29-1, the J call TRBJ2-5, with unresolved D. CDR1 is SQVTM and CDR2 is ANQGSEA in the germline V gene. The CDR3 totals 13 residues. V lost 5 bases, J lost 3 bases, and 13 bases lay in between. CDR3 in amino acids: CSVRRAVEETQYF. Written as DNA, the CDR3 is TGCAGCGTTCGTAGGGCCGTAGAAGAGACCCAGTACTTC. The full variable domain, in which reference TRBV29-1 and TRBJ2-5 provide the parts outside the CDR3, is SAVISQKPSRDICQRGTSLTIQCQVDSQVTMMFWYRQQPGQSLTLIATANQGSEATYESGFVIDKFPISRPNLTFSTLTVSNMSPEDSSIYLCSVRRAVEETQYFGPGTRLLVL.

The chain is built from TRBV19 and TRBJ2-2, with a tentative D call TRBD1 (6 bases). V dropped 6 bases and J dropped 0 bases, with 11 bases sitting between them. The CDR3 spans 15 residues. Germline lookup yields CDR1 LNHDA and CDR2 SQIVND (reference sequence). CDR3: CASRDSPTNTGELFF. DNA for the CDR3: TGTGCCAGTAGGGACAGCCCAACGAACACCGGGGAGCTGTTTTTT.

This clone was counted a single time. CDR3 DNA sequence: TGTGCCAGCAGCTTATCCGACAGGGGCGGAGTACATGGCTACACCTTC. It is translated as CASSLSDRGGVHGYTF. V and J are TRBV13 and TRBJ1-2; 8 positions agree with TRBD1. Germline V gives CDR1 PRHDT, CDR2 FYEKMQ (reference sequence). The CDR3 sequence is 16 residues long. J was trimmed by 6 bases and V by 2 bases; bases with no gene match: 11. Combining the CDR3 with reference TRBV13 and TRBJ1-2 gives the whole variable domain AAGVIQSPRHLIKEKRETATLKCYPIPRHDTVYWYQQGPGQDPQFLISFYEKMQSDKGSIPDRFSAQQFSDYHSELNMSSLELGDSALYFCASSLSDRGGVHGYTFGSGTRLTVV.

Only a few counts were recorded for this clone. CDR3 DNA: TGTGCCATCAGTGGGACGTCTGACTATGGCTACACCTTC. Protein: CAISGTSDYGYTF. This chain joins TRBV10-3 and TRBJ1-2; no clear D gene. This CDR3 is built from 13 residues. The V gene lost 4 bases and the J gene lost 3 bases, with 9 bases spanning the gap. Germline assignment: CDR1 ENHRY and CDR2 SYGVKD.

The gene calls are TRBV6-1 and TRBJ1-5; 11 positions agree with TRBD1. Germline V gene sequence: CDR1 MNHNS, CDR2 SASEGT. The CDR3 is 15 amino acids. After removal of 3 bases from V and 6 bases from J, the junction contained 4 bases not matched to a gene. The CDR3: CASSDMGTGGQPQHF. The CDR3 nucleotides are TGTGCCAGCAGTGACATGGGGACAGGGGGTCAGCCCCAGCATTTT.

The gene calls are TRBV5-4 and TRBJ2-7, with D possibly called TRBD1 or TRBD2 (5 bases each). Germline V gene sequence: CDR1 SGHNT, CDR2 YYREEE (reference sequence). CDR3 length: 15 amino acids. V lost 4 bases to trimming and J lost 7 bases, with 21 bases between them. CDR3: CASSPSPGSAGEQYV. DNA for the CDR3: TGTGCCAGCAGCCCATCGCCGGGATCCGCAGGGGAGCAGTACGTC.

The chain joins TRBV14 to TRBJ2-7; perhaps D is TRBD1 or TRBD2 (5 bases each). This CDR3 contains 15 residues. Trimming took 1 base from V and 3 from J, leaving 13 bases between them. Germline V gives CDR1 SGHDN, CDR2 FVKESK. As DNA, the CDR3 is TGTGCCAGCAGCCAAGCCCGGGACGAGCTCTACGAGCAGTACTTC. Translating gives CASSQARDELYEQYF.

The chain uses TRBV4-3 and TRBJ2-7, with 7 bases that match TRBD2. The germline gives CDR1 LGHNA, CDR2 YSLEER. The CDR3 has 16 residues. J lost 3 bases, V lost 1 base, and 9 bases had no gene match. The CDR3 DNA sequence: TGCGCCAGCAGCCAAGCGTTAACAGCGGGGCTCTACGAGCAGTACTTC. It is translated as CASSQALTAGLYEQYF.

This chain links TRBV6-5 with TRBJ1-4; D is perhaps TRBD1 (5 bases). V lost 2 bases and J lost 6, with 16 bases in between. Germline V gene sequence: CDR1 MNHEY, CDR2 SVGAGI. The CDR3 is 16 amino acids. The CDR3 reads CASSYGRWGADEKLFF. CDR3 coding DNA: TGTGCCAGCAGTTACGGCAGGTGGGGCGCCGATGAAAAACTGTTTTTT.

This clone has just one count. V gene TRBV2 combines with J gene TRBJ2-6; no clear D gene. Germline CDR1 reads SNHLY; CDR2 reads FYNNEI. There are 14 residues in the CDR3. V lost 7 bases to trimming and J lost 2 bases, with 9 bases between them. The CDR3 loop reads CASKPGTGANVLTF. In nucleotides, the CDR3 is TGTGCCAGCAAACCAGGAACTGGGGCCAACGTCCTGACTTTC.

This rearrangement joins TRBV6-5 to TRBJ2-4, with 12 bases aligning to TRBD2. The trim removed 6 bases at V and 8 bases at J, leaving 2 bases unmatched. The CDR3 has 13 residues. Germline loops: CDR1 MNHEY, CDR2 SVGAGI. CDR3 sequence (DNA): TGTGCCAGCAGACTAGCGGGGGGTGACATTCAGTACTTC. This encodes CASRLAGGDIQYF.

J is TRBJ1-2 and V is TRBV15; no firm D call. This CDR3 contains 14 residues. V lost 0 bases, J lost 4 bases, and 9 bases lay in between. CDR1 is LNHNV, CDR2 YYDKDF, per germline (reference sequence). The CDR3 region has the DNA TGTGCCACCAGCAGAGAGCGGTCGGTCTATGGCTACACCTTC. This translates into CATSRERSVYGYTF. The variable domain in full, completed from reference TRBV15 and TRBJ1-2, reads DAMVIQNPRYQVTQFGKPVTLSCSQTLNHNVMYWYQQKSSQAPKLLFHYYDKDFNNEADTPDNFQSRRPNTSFCFLDIRSPGLGDTAMYLCATSRERSVYGYTFGSGTRLTVV.

The genes are TRBV10-3 and TRBJ2-1, with TRBD2 identical over 11 bases. This CDR3 is 16 amino acids long. Germline V gives CDR1 ENHRY, CDR2 SYGVKD. V lost 5 bases and J lost 4; bases outside the gene matches: 7. The CDR3 sequence: CAISPSLAGGYNEQFF. As DNA, the CDR3 is TGTGCCATCAGTCCCTCCCTAGCGGGGGGTTACAATGAGCAGTTCTTC.

The chain links TRBV7-9 to TRBJ2-7, with D possibly TRBD2 on 5 matching bases. Germline values: CDR1 SEHNR, CDR2 FQNEAQ (reference sequence). V shed 1 base and J shed 3 bases, with 13 bases lying between them. The CDR3 spans 15 residues. The CDR3 is CASSLEGGWYYEQYV. In DNA, the CDR3 is TGTGCCAGCAGCTTAGAGGGCGGGTGGTACTACGAGCAGTACGTC.

The chain couples TRBV27 to TRBJ1-5; tentatively, D is TRBD1 (6 bases). Looked up from germline, CDR1 is MNHEY and CDR2 is SMNVEV (reference sequence). The CDR3 covers 14 residues. Trimming took off 3 bases at V and 5 bases at J, with 11 bases between the two ends. The chain's CDR3 is CASSLYRVDQPQHF. The CDR3, as DNA: TGTGCCAGCAGTTTGTACAGGGTGGATCAGCCCCAGCATTTT.

V and J are TRBV5-1 and TRBJ2-3, with TRBD1 as a possible D gene (6 bases). The CDR3 runs to 13 residues. Trimming removed 1 base at V and 5 bases at J, with 8 bases between. Germline values: CDR1 SGHRS, CDR2 YFSETQ. CDR3 sequence reads: CASSLSRGDTQYF. The CDR3, as DNA: TGCGCCAGCAGCTTGAGCAGGGGAGATACGCAGTATTTT. The full variable domain, with the rest looked up from reference TRBV5-1 and TRBJ2-3, is KAGVTQTPRYLIKTRGQQVTLSCSPISGHRSVSWYQQTPGQGLQFLFEYFSETQRNKGNFPGRFSGRQFSNSRSEMNVSTLELGDSALYLCASSLSRGDTQYFGPGTRLTVL.

The chain recombines TRBV7-4 with TRBJ2-3, with D possibly TRBD2 on 6 matching bases. CDR1 is SGHVT and CDR2 is SQSDAQ in the germline V gene. Trimming shortened V by 3 bases and J by 9 bases, and 10 bases separated the two germline ends. The CDR3 is made up of 12 amino acids. The CDR3 loop is CASSLGGGTQYF. In nucleotides, the CDR3 is TGTGCCAGCAGCTTGGGGGGAGGCACGCAGTATTTT.

The chain links TRBV7-8 to TRBJ1-6; no definite D call. V shed 1 base and J shed 9 bases, with 10 bases lying between them. Germline values: CDR1 SGHVS, CDR2 FQNEAQ. The CDR3 consists of 14 residues. The CDR3 spells CASSLVGELSPLHF. CDR3 in DNA: TGTGCCAGCAGCTTAGTTGGAGAGCTTTCACCCCTCCACTTT.

The chain couples TRBV6-6 to TRBJ2-2; D is possibly TRBD1 (6 bases). The V gene lost 0 bases and the J gene lost 4 bases, with 12 bases spanning the gap. The CDR3 extends over 16 amino acids. Germline V CDR1 and CDR2: MNHNY, SVGAGI (reference sequence). Here the CDR3 reads CASSYSTGQITGELFF. The CDR3 DNA is TGTGCCAGCAGTTACTCGACGGGACAAATCACCGGGGAGCTGTTTTTT.

The chain uses TRBV9 and TRBJ2-3; D remains unclear. Germline CDR1 and CDR2: SGDLS and YYNGEE. The ends were cut back, 0 bases at V and 2 bases at J, with 7 bases in the middle. The length of the CDR3 is 14 residues. The chain's CDR3 is CASSVGGFTDTQYF. CDR3 nucleotides: TGTGCCAGCAGCGTAGGCGGATTCACAGATACGCAGTATTTT. Full variable domain (remainder filled in from reference TRBV9 and TRBJ2-3): DSGVTQTPKHLITATGQRVTLRCSPRSGDLSVYWYQQSLDQGLQFLIQYYNGEERAKGNILERFSAQQFPDLHSELNLSSLELGDSALYFCASSVGGFTDTQYFGPGTRLTVL.